This entry features one T cell receptor beta chain sequence. Its matching antigen is unknown. The PCR made use of 60 Vbeta and 13 Jbeta primers. Sequencing was performed with immunoSEQ multiplex PCR; in TCRdb, only in-frame clones are kept and a portion is missing. Here the sample spans about 190,000 clones, around 80% being singletons. The data are from a study of cytomegalovirus exposure and HLA in healthy donors. Whole-study results and caveats: Judged likely to be a sequencing artifact was a cluster of highly shared sequence variants.

The CDR3 is 15 residues long. V shed 1 base and J 0 bases; nucleotides not matched to a gene: 0. The germline V gene has CDR1 SGHAT and CDR2 FQNNGV. The receptor was derived from a boy aged 2 to 10 in good health and CMV-seronegative. Sequenced sample: PBMCs. V is TRBV11-2 and J is TRBJ2-3; 8 bases match TRBD2. The CDR3 coding sequence is TGTGCCAGCAGCTTAGGGACTAGCAGCACAGATACGCAGTATTTT. This gives the protein CASSLGTSSTDTQYF. The variable domain in full, completed from reference TRBV11-2 and TRBJ2-3, reads EAGVAQSPRYKIIEKRQSVAFWCNPISGHATLYWYQQILGQGPKLLIQFQNNGVVDDSQLPKDRFSAERLKGVDSTLKIQPAKLEDSAVYLCASSLGTSSTDTQYFGPGTRLTVL.